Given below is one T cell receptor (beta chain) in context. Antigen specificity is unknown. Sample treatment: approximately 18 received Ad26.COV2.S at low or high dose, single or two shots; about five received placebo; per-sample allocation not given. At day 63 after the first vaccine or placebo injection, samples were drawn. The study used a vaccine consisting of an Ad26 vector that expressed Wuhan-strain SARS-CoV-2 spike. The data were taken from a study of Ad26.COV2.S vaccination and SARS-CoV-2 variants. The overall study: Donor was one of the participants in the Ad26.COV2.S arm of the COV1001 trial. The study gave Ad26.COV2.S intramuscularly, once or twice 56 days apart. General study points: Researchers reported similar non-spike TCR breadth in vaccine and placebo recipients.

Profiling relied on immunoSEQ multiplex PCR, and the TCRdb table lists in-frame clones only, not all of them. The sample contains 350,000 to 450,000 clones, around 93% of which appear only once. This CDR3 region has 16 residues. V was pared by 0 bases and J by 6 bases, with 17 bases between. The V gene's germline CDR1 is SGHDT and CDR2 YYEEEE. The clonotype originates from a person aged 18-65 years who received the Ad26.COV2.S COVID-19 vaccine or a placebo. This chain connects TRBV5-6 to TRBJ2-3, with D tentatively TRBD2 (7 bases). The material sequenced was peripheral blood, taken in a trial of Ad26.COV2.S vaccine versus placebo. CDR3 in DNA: TGTGCCAGCAGCTTGGCCCCTCGGGGGGCGCTGGATACGCAGTATTTT. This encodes CASSLAPRGALDTQYF.